The T cell receptor (beta chain) described here comes from a study of shared clonotypes between healthy human individuals. The V gene end was trimmed by 2 bases and the J gene end by 8 bases; junction bases not matched to a gene: 5. In germline, CDR1 is SGHTA, CDR2 FQGNSA. There are 14 residues in the CDR3. The repertoire was sequenced with immunoSEQ multiplex PCR; TCRdb's copy has only in-frame clones and lacks some. Here the sample spans roughly 96,000 clones, roughly half being singletons. This sequence joins TRBV7-2 and TRBJ2-1, with 8 bases fitting TRBD2. The receptor was derived from a woman between 35 and 50 years old in good health. Some clones in this sample may be carry-over from other donors' samples. The source material was PBMCs. CDR3 protein: CASSLTSGGYEQFF. Here the CDR3 DNA reads TGTGCCAGCAGCTTAACTAGCGGTGGCTATGAGCAGTTCTTC.